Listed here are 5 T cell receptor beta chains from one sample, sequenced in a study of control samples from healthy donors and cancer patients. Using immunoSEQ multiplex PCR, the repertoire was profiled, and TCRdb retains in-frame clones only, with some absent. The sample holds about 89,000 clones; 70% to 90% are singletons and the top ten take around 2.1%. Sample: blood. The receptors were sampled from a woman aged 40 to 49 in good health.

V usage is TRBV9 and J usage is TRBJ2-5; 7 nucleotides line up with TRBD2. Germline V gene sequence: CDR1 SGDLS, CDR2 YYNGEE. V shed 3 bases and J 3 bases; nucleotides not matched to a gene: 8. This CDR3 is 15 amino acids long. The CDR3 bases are TGTGCCAGCAGCGCCCTAATGGGGGGGGAAGAGACCCAGTACTTC. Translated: CASSALMGGEETQYF.

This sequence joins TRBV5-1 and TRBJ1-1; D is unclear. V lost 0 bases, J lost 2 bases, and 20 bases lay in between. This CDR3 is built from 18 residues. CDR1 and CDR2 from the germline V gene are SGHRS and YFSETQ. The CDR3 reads CASSLGTSRGLINTEAFF. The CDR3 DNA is TGCGCCAGCAGCTTGGGCACCTCGAGAGGACTCATAAACACTGAAGCTTTCTTT.

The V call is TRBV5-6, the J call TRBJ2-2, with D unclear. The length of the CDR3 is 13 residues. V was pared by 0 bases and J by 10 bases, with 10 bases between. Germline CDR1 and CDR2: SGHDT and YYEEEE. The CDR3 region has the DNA TGTGCCAGCAGCTTGGCTTGGCAGGAGGAGCTGTTTTTT. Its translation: CASSLAWQEELFF.

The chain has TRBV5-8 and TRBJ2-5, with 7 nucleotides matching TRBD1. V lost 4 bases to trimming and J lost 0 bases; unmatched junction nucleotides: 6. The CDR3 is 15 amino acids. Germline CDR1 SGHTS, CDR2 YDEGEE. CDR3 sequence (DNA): TGTGCCAGCAGCCCGGGGACAGCTAACCAAGAGACCCAGTACTTC. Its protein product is CASSPGTANQETQYF.

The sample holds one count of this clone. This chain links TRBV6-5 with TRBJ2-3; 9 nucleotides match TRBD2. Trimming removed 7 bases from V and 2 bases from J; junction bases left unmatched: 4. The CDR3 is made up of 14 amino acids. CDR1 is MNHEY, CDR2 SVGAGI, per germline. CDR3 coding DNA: TGTGCCAGCATGGCGGGGGGGTTCACAGATACGCAGTATTTT. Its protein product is CASMAGGFTDTQYF.